These 21 T cell receptor beta chains were all obtained from the same sample, sequenced in a study of blood T cells in healthy people across ages. Together with a sample-barcoded 5' primer, a J-beta primer mix was included in a second PCR lasting roughly 6 to 12 cycles. Via MiXCR, TCRdb re-called the 5' RACE reads, giving one row per CDR3 protein. Of 1.6 million or so distinct CDR3 sequences listed, roughly a third were seen once; the top ten hold 11%. Sequenced: blood. The receptor source for this set is a woman in her twenties or thirties in good health.

The V gene is TRBV7-2, the J gene TRBJ1-2; possible D gene TRBD1, 5 bases. CDR1 and CDR2 from the germline V gene are SGHTA and FQGNSA. With 2 bases removed from V and 0 bases from J, the gap between germline ends came to 13 bases. This CDR3 has 16 amino acids. The CDR3 DNA reads as TGTGCCAGCAGCTTATGGGGGGAAGAGGCTAACTATGGCTACACCTTC. Its translation: CASSLWGEEANYGYTF. Looking up the rest from reference TRBV7-2 and TRBJ1-2 gives the full variable domain: GAGVSQSPSNKVTEKGKDVELRCDPISGHTALYWYRQSLGQGLEFLIYFQGNSAPDKSGLPSDRFSAERTGGSVSTLTIQRTQQEDSAVYLCASSLWGEEANYGYTFGSGTRLTVV.

This chain joins TRBV9 and TRBJ1-3; no firm D call. Trimming removed 4 bases at V and 8 bases at J, with 13 bases between. CDR1 is SGDLS, CDR2 YYNGEE, per germline. CDR3 size: 13 residues. CDR3 nucleotides: TGTGCCAGCAGCCTCCAGGTCTCCGACACCATATATTTT. This encodes CASSLQVSDTIYF.

This chain uses TRBV7-2 with TRBJ2-7, with TRBD1 as a possible D gene (5 bases). CDR3 size: 14 residues. From germline, CDR1 is SGHTA and CDR2 FQGNSA. The V and J ends lost 0 bases and 4 bases respectively, with 10 bases between them. The chain's CDR3 is CASSLARELYEQYF. The CDR3, as DNA: TGTGCCAGCAGCTTAGCCAGGGAACTTTACGAGCAGTACTTC.

This clonotype was seen a handful of times. The chain is built from TRBV5-6 and TRBJ1-5; D remains ambiguous. Trimming left V 3 bases short and J 0 bases short, with 10 bases between. Looked up from germline, CDR1 is SGHDT and CDR2 is YYEEEE. The CDR3 length is 15 residues. The CDR3 coding sequence is TGTGCCAGCAGCTCCCGGACCTATAGCAATCAGCCCCAGCATTTT. It codes for CASSSRTYSNQPQHF.

V gene TRBV20-1 combines with J gene TRBJ2-1, with D unresolved. This CDR3 region has 15 residues. With 3 bases removed from V and 0 bases from J, the gap between germline ends came to 12 bases. Germline V gives CDR1 DFQATT, CDR2 SNEGSKA (reference sequence). This chain's CDR3 is CSARARTSSYNEQFF. The CDR3, as DNA: TGCAGTGCTAGGGCCCGGACGAGCTCCTACAATGAGCAGTTCTTC.

This clonotype was recorded many times. The chain carries TRBV5-1 and TRBJ2-1; D unclear. V was clipped by 0 bases and J by 5 bases, with 6 bases between them. This CDR3 region has 13 residues. CDR1 and CDR2 (germline): SGHRS, YFSETQ. The CDR3 protein is CASSLEPNNEQFF. The DNA of the CDR3 is TGCGCCAGCAGCTTGGAGCCAAACAATGAGCAGTTCTTC.

J is TRBJ2-5 and V is TRBV7-9; 7 bases line up with TRBD2. With the DNA end fitting TRBJ2-7 better, the J assignment may be wrong. Germline V gene lookup returns CDR1 SEHNR and CDR2 FQNEAQ (reference sequence). This CDR3 is built from 15 residues. This CDR3 is CANTPKSGVASEQYF. CDR3 nucleotides: TGTGCCAACACCCCCAAAAGCGGGGTGGCCTCCGAGCAGTACTTC.

V usage is TRBV3-1 and J usage is TRBJ1-2, with D uncertain. Trimming stripped 9 bases from V and 8 bases from J, with 10 bases between. The CDR3 runs 10 residues. CDR1 LGHDT and CDR2 YNNKEL come from the germline V gene (reference sequence). In nucleotides, the CDR3 is TGTGCCAGAGCTTCCGGCGGCTACACCTTC. Translating gives CARASGGYTF.

This chain connects TRBV11-2 to TRBJ2-1; tentatively, D is TRBD2 (6 bases). The CDR3 contains 15 residues. Trimming removed 4 bases at V and 3 bases at J, with 13 bases between. Germline V gene data show CDR1 as SGHAT and CDR2 as FQNNGV. CDR3 residues: CASSWAGPVYNEQFF. The CDR3 region has the DNA TGTGCCAGCAGCTGGGCGGGACCCGTCTACAATGAGCAGTTCTTC.

The J gene is TRBJ1-2, the V gene TRBV29-1; D is unresolved. This CDR3 is 13 amino acids long. CDR1 and CDR2 from the germline V gene are SQVTM and ANQGSEA. V shed 0 bases and J shed 0 bases, with 5 bases lying between them. CDR3 in DNA: TGCAGCGTTGAAGATTGGTCTAACTATGGCTACACCTTC. Its translation: CSVEDWSNYGYTF.

This clonotype was counted only a few times. The chain carries TRBV14 and TRBJ2-7, with 9 bases that match TRBD2. The trim removed 5 bases at V and 3 bases at J, leaving 5 bases unmatched. Germline CDR1 SGHDN, CDR2 FVKESK. The CDR3 runs to 14 residues. Written as DNA, the CDR3 is TGTGCCAGCAGCTCCGGACTAGCGCGCTACGAGCAGTACTTC. Protein product: CASSSGLARYEQYF.

The genes are TRBV5-1 and TRBJ2-3; the match to TRBD1 covers 9 bases. The CDR3 contains 14 residues. The junction had 6 bases not matched to a gene; V was cut back by 5 bases and J by 5 bases. The germline CDR1 and CDR2 sequences are SGHRS and YFSETQ. The CDR3 sequence is CASRQTGGRDTQYF. CDR3 nucleotides: TGCGCCAGCAGACAAACAGGGGGCAGAGATACGCAGTATTTT.

V and J are TRBV9 and TRBJ2-4; 7 bases are a match to TRBD1. The J call may be in error: the DNA end matches TRBJ2-7 better. The CDR3 runs 14 residues. Germline-derived CDR1 and CDR2 are SGDLS and YYNGEE. The CDR3 DNA reads as TGTGCCAGCCCATTTACAGGGGACACCTACGAGCAGTACTTC. It codes for CASPFTGDTYEQYF.

The chain links TRBV5-1 to TRBJ2-7; D possibly corresponds to TRBD1 (6 bases). V lost 1 base to trimming and J lost 6 bases, with 11 bases between them. The CDR3 is 13 residues long. The germline V gene encodes CDR1 SGHRS and CDR2 YFSETQ. CDR3 loop: CASSLSGQFEQYF. CDR3 coding DNA: TGCGCCAGCAGCTTGTCCGGACAGTTCGAGCAGTACTTC.

This chain links TRBV3-1 with TRBJ2-7; possibly TRBD1 or TRBD2 for D (5 bases each). Germline CDR1 and CDR2: LGHDT and YNNKEL (reference sequence). The V gene lost 2 bases and the J gene lost 0 bases, with 8 bases spanning the gap. The CDR3 is made up of 14 amino acids. DNA for the CDR3: TGTGCCAGCAGCCAAATGGGGGACTCCTACGAGCAGTACTTC. Protein product: CASSQMGDSYEQYF.

Points on this clonotype: A much larger clonotype is one base distant, so this may be a read error. V usage is TRBV7-3 and J usage is TRBJ2-7, with 7 bases fitting TRBD2. This CDR3 is built from 15 residues. The V segment lost 4 bases and the J segment 0 bases; nucleotides outside the gene matches: 6. Germline assignment: CDR1 SGHTA and CDR2 FQGTGA. CDR3 amino acids: CASSSVAGDSYEQYF. Here the CDR3 DNA reads TGTGCCAGCAGCTCAGTGGCGGGGGACTCCTACGAGCAGTACTTC.

This clonotype has just a few counts. The rearrangement uses TRBV6-1 and TRBJ1-1, with 9 bases that match TRBD1. In germline, CDR1 is MNHNS, CDR2 SASEGT. V trimming: 3 bases; J trimming: 5 bases; junction bases outside the gene matches: 4. The CDR3 extends over 14 amino acids. Here the CDR3 reads CASSDPGQGTEAFF. In nucleotides, the CDR3 is TGTGCCAGCAGTGACCCGGGACAGGGTACTGAAGCTTTCTTT.

Many counts were recorded for this clonotype. The rearrangement links TRBV12-3 or TRBV12-4 to TRBJ2-1; no clear D. Trimming took 1 base from V and 0 from J, leaving 7 bases between them. This CDR3 contains 15 residues. The CDR3 DNA is TGTGCCAGCAGTTTAGGGGATCGCTCCTACAATGAGCAGTTCTTC. It encodes CASSLGDRSYNEQFF.

This chain links TRBV20-1 with TRBJ2-3; tentative D call: TRBD1 (6 bases). The ends were cut back, 3 bases at V and 3 bases at J, with 19 bases in the middle. The CDR3 has 16 residues. Per the germline V gene, CDR1 is DFQATT and CDR2 is SNEGSKA (reference sequence). CDR3 amino acids: CSARDEGEYMTDTQYF. DNA for the CDR3: TGCAGTGCTAGGGACGAGGGGGAGTATATGACAGATACGCAGTATTTT.

As for this clonotype: This sequence may be a read error, since a much larger clone differs from it by one base. V is TRBV7-2 and J is TRBJ2-1; weak D call: TRBD2 (6 bases). The V end lost 3 bases, the J end lost 6 bases, and 9 bases lay between the germline ends. Germline V lookup: CDR1 SGHTA, CDR2 FQGNSA. This CDR3 is built from 13 residues. Here the CDR3 reads CASSLAGCNEQFF. CDR3 DNA sequence: TGTGCCAGCAGCTTGGCGGGATGCAATGAGCAGTTCTTC.

The genes are TRBV20-1 and TRBJ2-7; 12 nucleotides line up with TRBD2. The CDR3 sequence is 14 residues long. The germline CDR1 and CDR2 sequences are DFQATT and SNEGSKA (reference sequence). V shed 2 bases and J 3 bases; nucleotides not matched to a gene: 2. Here the CDR3 DNA reads TGCAGTGCTAGAAGGACTAGCGGGATCTACGAGCAGTACTTC. Amino acids: CSARRTSGIYEQYF.